This T cell receptor (beta chain) was identified during a study of shared clonotypes between healthy human individuals. Across the study: Per-donor plates numbered three CD4 naive, three CD4 memory, two CD8 naive and one CD8 memory.

From germline, CDR1 is KGHSH and CDR2 LQKENI. V lost 3 bases and J lost 4, with 7 bases in between. There are 12 residues in the CDR3. The assay was immunoSEQ multiplex PCR, and TCRdb's table has in-frame clones only and misses some. The repertoire holds about 2.4 million clones, with over 85% as singletons. With respect to this clone: The identical CDR3 is also encoded by other nucleotide sequences in the sample.

Sequenced sample: naive CD4+ T cells from PBMCs. Sample subset: CD45RA+ positively selected. This clonotype was obtained from a man younger than 35 in good health. Some clones in this sample may be carry-over from other donors' samples. The chain joins TRBV18 to TRBJ2-7, with D unclear. Here the CDR3 DNA reads TGTGCCAGCTCACCGGGTTTGTACGAGCAGTACTTC. It encodes CASSPGLYEQYF. The variable domain in full, completed from reference TRBV18 and TRBJ2-7, reads NAGVMQNPRHLVRRRGQEARLRCSPMKGHSHVYWYRQLPEEGLKFMVYLQKENIIDESGMPKERFSAEFPKEGPSILRIQQVVRGDSAAYFCASSPGLYEQYFGPGTRLTVT.